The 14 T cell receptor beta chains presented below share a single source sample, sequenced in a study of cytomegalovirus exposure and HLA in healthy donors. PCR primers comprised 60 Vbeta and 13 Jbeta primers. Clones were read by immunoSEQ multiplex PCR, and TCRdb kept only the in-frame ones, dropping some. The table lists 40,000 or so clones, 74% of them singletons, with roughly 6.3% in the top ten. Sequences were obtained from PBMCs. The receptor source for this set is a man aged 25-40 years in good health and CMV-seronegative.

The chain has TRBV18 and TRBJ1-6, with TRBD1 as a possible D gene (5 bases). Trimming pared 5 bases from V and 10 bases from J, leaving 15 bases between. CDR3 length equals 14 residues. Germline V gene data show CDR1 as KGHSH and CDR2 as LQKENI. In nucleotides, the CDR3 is TGTGCCAGCTCAATTCAGGGCCCAGGCTCACCCCTCCACTTT. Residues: CASSIQGPGSPLHF. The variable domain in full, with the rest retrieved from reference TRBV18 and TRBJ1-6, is NAGVMQNPRHLVRRRGQEARLRCSPMKGHSHVYWYRQLPEEGLKFMVYLQKENIIDESGMPKERFSAEFPKEGPSILRIQQVVRGDSAAYFCASSIQGPGSPLHFGNGTRLTVT.

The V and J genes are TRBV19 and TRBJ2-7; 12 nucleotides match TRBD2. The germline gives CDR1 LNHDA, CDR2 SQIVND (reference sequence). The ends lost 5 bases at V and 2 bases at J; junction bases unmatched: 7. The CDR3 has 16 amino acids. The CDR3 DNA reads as TGTGCCAGTAGTCTCGGGACTAGCGGGTACACCTACGAGCAGTACTTC. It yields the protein CASSLGTSGYTYEQYF.

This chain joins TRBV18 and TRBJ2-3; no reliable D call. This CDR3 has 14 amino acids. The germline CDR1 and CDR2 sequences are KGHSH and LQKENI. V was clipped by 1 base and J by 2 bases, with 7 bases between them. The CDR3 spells CASSPRQATDTQYF. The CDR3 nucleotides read TGTGCCAGCTCACCACGCCAGGCCACAGATACGCAGTATTTT.

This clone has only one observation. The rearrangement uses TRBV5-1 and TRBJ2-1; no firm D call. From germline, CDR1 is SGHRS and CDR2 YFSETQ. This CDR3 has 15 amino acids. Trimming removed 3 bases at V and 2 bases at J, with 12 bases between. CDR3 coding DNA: TGCGCCAGCAGCTCAACTTCTAACCCCTACAATGAGCAGTTCTTC. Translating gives CASSSTSNPYNEQFF.

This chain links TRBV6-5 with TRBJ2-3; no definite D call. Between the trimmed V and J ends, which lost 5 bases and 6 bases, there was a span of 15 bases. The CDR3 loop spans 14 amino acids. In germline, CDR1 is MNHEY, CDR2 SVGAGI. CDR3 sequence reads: CASSDKPTPDTQYF. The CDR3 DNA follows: TGTGCCAGCAGTGACAAACCGACCCCGGATACGCAGTATTTT.

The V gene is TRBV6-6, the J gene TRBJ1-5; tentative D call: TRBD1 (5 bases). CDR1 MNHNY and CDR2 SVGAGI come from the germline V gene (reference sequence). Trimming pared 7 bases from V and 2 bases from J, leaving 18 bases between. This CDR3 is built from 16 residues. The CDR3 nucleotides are TGTGCCAGCACCGGGGGTAGGGGATCGGGCAATCAGCCCCAGCATTTT. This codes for CASTGGRGSGNQPQHF.

For the CDR3, the DNA is TGTGCCAGCAGCGGGGAGGGTTTAGGCGCAGATACGCAGTATTTT. Its translation is CASSGEGLGADTQYF. The chain links TRBV9 to TRBJ2-3; 7 bases line up with TRBD2. The CDR3 has 15 amino acids. Germline V gene lookup returns CDR1 SGDLS and CDR2 YYNGEE. V dropped 3 bases and J dropped 4; count of bases not matched to a gene: 8. Using reference TRBV9 and TRBJ2-3 for the parts outside the CDR3, the full variable domain is DSGVTQTPKHLITATGQRVTLRCSPRSGDLSVYWYQQSLDQGLQFLIQYYNGEERAKGNILERFSAQQFPDLHSELNLSSLELGDSALYFCASSGEGLGADTQYFGPGTRLTVL.

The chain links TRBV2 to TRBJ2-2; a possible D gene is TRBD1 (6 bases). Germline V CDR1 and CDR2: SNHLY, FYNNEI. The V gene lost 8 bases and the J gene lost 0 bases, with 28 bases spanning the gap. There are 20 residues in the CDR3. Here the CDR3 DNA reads TGTGCCAGCTCATTTCTACGGGACATAGGGCAGTCGTCGAACACCGGGGAGCTGTTTTTT. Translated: CASSFLRDIGQSSNTGELFF.

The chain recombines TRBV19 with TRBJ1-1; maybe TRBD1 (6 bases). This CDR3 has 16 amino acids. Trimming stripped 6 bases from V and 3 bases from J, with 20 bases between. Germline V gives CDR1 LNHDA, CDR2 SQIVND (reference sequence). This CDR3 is CASRARGSRGDTEAFF. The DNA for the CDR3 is TGTGCCAGTAGGGCTAGGGGGAGCCGGGGGGACACTGAAGCTTTCTTT.

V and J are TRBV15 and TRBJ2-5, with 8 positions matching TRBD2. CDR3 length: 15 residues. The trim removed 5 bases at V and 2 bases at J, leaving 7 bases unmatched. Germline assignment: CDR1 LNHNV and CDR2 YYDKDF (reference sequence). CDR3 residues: CATSASGGRQETQYF. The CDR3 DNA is TGTGCCACCAGCGCGAGTGGCGGGAGGCAAGAGACCCAGTACTTC.

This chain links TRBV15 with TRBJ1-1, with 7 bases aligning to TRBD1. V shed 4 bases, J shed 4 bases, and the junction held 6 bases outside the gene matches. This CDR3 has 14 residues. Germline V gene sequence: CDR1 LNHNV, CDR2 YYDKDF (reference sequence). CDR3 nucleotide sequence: TGTGCCACCAGCACGCGACAGGGAGGCACTGAAGCTTTCTTT. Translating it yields CATSTRQGGTEAFF.

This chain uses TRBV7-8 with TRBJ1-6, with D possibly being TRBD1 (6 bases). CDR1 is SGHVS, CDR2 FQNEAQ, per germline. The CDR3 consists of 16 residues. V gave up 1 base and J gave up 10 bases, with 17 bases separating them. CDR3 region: CASSLENREVRSPLHF. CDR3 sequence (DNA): TGTGCCAGCAGCTTAGAAAACAGGGAAGTGAGATCACCCCTCCACTTT.

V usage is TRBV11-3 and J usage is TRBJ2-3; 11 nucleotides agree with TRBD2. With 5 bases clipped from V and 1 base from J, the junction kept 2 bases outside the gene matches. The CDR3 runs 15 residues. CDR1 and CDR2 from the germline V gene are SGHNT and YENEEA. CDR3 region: CASSAGLAGTDTQYF. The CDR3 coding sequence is TGTGCCAGCAGCGCGGGACTAGCGGGCACAGATACGCAGTATTTT.

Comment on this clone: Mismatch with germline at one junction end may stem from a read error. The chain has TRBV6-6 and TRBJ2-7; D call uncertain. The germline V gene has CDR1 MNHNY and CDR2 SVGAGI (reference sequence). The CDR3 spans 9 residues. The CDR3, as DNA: TGTGCCAGCAGTGAAGCGCGAACCTTC. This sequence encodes CASSEARTF.